This T cell receptor beta chain is drawn from a study of T cells in Graves' hyperthyroidism and ophthalmopathy. Study-wide background: Prior to any treatment, at the point of initial diagnosis, peripheral blood was collected.

Researchers took RNA transcripts and amplified the TCR beta CDR3 regions from them. The HTBI primer set was used in a first-round RT-PCR of the TCR CDR3. TCRdb re-analysed the multiplex PCR reads in MiXCR, keeping a single row per CDR3 protein. The sample lists over 350,000 distinct CDR3 sequences; about 18% were seen once. The study, taken as a whole, reports: Ophthalmopathy was separated from stable hyperthyroidism by a 13 V-J model. Among clonotypes expanded in thyroid above 0.001, most were also found in blood.

The sample holds many counts of this clonotype. The antigen is unknown. Trimming took 0 bases from V and 11 from J, leaving 19 bases between them. Germline loops: CDR1 LGHDT, CDR2 YNNKEL (reference sequence). The CDR3 spans 15 residues. Source material for PBMCs was about 11 ml fresh peripheral blood. Sequenced material: blood. The sequence was collected from a man aged 18 to 35 with Graves' ophthalmopathy. This chain connects TRBV3-1 to TRBJ1-1, with D unresolved. Written as DNA, the CDR3 is TGTGCCAGCAGCCAAGAAAGGCTACGGAGCAAGGGCGCTTTCTTT. Translation: CASSQERLRSKGAFF.